What follows are 19 T cell receptor beta chains derived from one specimen sequenced in a study of blood T cell repertoires in COVID-19. Method: immunoSEQ multiplex PCR; TCRdb's copy keeps in-frame clones and lacks some. The sample holds approximately 200,000 clones, roughly 83% seen once. Sequencing was carried out using PBMCs or T cells enriched from blood (not recorded which). These receptors all stem from a woman younger than 45 who had recovered from COVID-19.

The rearrangement joins TRBV3-1 (or the pseudogene TRBV3-2) to TRBJ1-2; D is undetermined. CDR1 LGHDT and CDR2 YNNKEL come from the germline V gene (reference sequence). This CDR3 spans 16 amino acids. V gave up 0 bases and J gave up 0 bases, with 11 bases separating them. The CDR3 nucleotides read TGTGCCAGCAGCCAAGATCCTGCCGGTGCTAACTATGGCTACACCTTC. Translated, it gives CASSQDPAGANYGYTF.

The chain links TRBV2 to TRBJ1-1, with 9 positions matching TRBD1. V lost 5 bases to trimming and J lost 6 bases; unmatched junction nucleotides: 7. The CDR3 has 14 residues. Germline loops: CDR1 SNHLY, CDR2 FYNNEI. CDR3 DNA: TGTGCCAGCAGTCAACAGGGGGCGCGCTCTGAAGCTTTCTTT. Translated, it gives CASSQQGARSEAFF.

The chain uses TRBV20-1 and TRBJ1-1, with a weak D call TRBD1 (5 bases). The V and J ends lost 6 bases and 11 bases respectively, with 13 bases between them. CDR1 and CDR2 from the germline V gene are DFQATT and SNEGSKA (reference sequence). The CDR3 is made up of 10 amino acids. The CDR3 spells CSAEQEVAFF. CDR3 DNA: TGCAGTGCCGAACAGGAAGTGGCTTTCTTT.

The chain employs TRBV5-5 and TRBJ1-1; a weak D match, TRBD1 (6 bases). The CDR3 is made up of 15 amino acids. Germline CDR1 SGHKS, CDR2 YYEKEE (reference sequence). The V end was cut by 6 bases, the J end by 5 bases, with 20 bases between. The chain's CDR3 is CASTKGVGAGTEAFF. The CDR3 DNA reads TGTGCCAGCACCAAGGGGGTCGGGGCAGGGACTGAAGCTTTCTTT.

The J gene is TRBJ2-5, the V gene TRBV20-1; D ambiguous. CDR3 length: 11 residues. Trimming cost V 8 bases and J 5 bases, with 12 bases left between them. The V gene's germline CDR1 is DFQATT and CDR2 SNEGSKA (reference sequence). CDR3 region: CSSRGRETQYF. CDR3 DNA sequence: TGCAGTTCGCGCGGAAGGGAGACCCAGTACTTC.

The genes are TRBV6-5 and TRBJ1-1, with unresolved D. The CDR3 has 13 residues. Deletions cut 0 bases from V and 5 bases from J, with 7 bases between. The germline gives CDR1 MNHEY, CDR2 SVGAGI. CDR3: CASSYSGGTEAFF. The CDR3 region has the DNA TGTGCCAGCAGTTACTCCGGAGGGACTGAAGCTTTCTTT.

The rearrangement joins TRBV10-2 to TRBJ2-7; a weak D match, TRBD2 (7 bases). Germline CDR1 WSHSY, CDR2 SAAADI. Deletions cut 9 bases from V and 0 bases from J, with 15 bases between. The CDR3 totals 14 residues. CDR3 in DNA: TGCGCCAGTCAGGGGCTAGCGGACTCCTACGAGCAGTACTTC. It translates to CASQGLADSYEQYF.

The chain joins TRBV2 to TRBJ2-5; the match to TRBD1 covers 10 bases. The germline V gene encodes CDR1 SNHLY and CDR2 FYNNEI. The CDR3 has 17 amino acids. The trim removed 1 base at V and 6 bases at J, leaving 11 bases unmatched. For the CDR3, the DNA is TGTGCCAGCAGTGAAGGACAGGGGGCGCGGGTTGGGAAGACCCAGTACTTC. As protein: CASSEGQGARVGKTQYF.

The chain combines TRBV28 with TRBJ1-3; 7 bases align to TRBD1. V lost 1 base to trimming and J lost 0 bases; unmatched junction nucleotides: 6. CDR1 is MDHEN and CDR2 is SYDVKM in the germline V gene. The CDR3 length is 17 residues. CDR3 bases: TGTGCCAGCAGTTTATCCAGGGGGACATTCTCTGGAAACACCATATATTTT. It translates to CASSLSRGTFSGNTIYF.

The rearrangement uses TRBV7-9 and TRBJ1-3; D might be TRBD1 (6 bases). Germline loops: CDR1 SEHNR, CDR2 FQNEAQ (reference sequence). The CDR3 has 15 amino acids. V shed 5 bases and J shed 2 bases, with 13 bases lying between them. For the CDR3, the DNA is TGTGCCAGCAGCGGGATACAGGGAGCTGGAAACACCATATATTTT. Protein: CASSGIQGAGNTIYF.

The V and J genes are TRBV18 and TRBJ1-1; D is uncertain. There are 13 residues in the CDR3. V gave up 3 bases and J gave up 12 bases, with 17 bases separating them. Germline CDR1 KGHSH, CDR2 LQKENI. CDR3 in amino acids: CASSPAQTQETFF. CDR3 nucleotides: TGTGCCAGCTCACCTGCACAGACGCAGGAAACTTTCTTT.

This sequence joins TRBV28 and TRBJ1-1; 11 bases are shared with TRBD1. J was trimmed by 5 bases and V by 5 bases; bases with no gene match: 16. Germline V CDR1 and CDR2: MDHEN, SYDVKM. The CDR3 spans 18 residues. CDR3 DNA sequence: TGTGCCAGCAGTCCCCAAGGACGTATGGGACAGGGGGATACTGAAGCTTTCTTT. Amino acids: CASSPQGRMGQGDTEAFF.

The chain is built from TRBV28 and TRBJ1-1, with a weak D call TRBD1 (5 bases). The V and J ends lost 3 bases and 0 bases respectively, with 17 bases between them. The CDR3 spans 17 residues. From germline, CDR1 is MDHEN and CDR2 SYDVKM. CDR3: CASSFEGAQIMNTEAFF. DNA for the CDR3: TGTGCCAGCAGTTTCGAAGGGGCTCAGATAATGAACACTGAAGCTTTCTTT.

V and J are TRBV3-1 (or the pseudogene TRBV3-2) and TRBJ1-6; perhaps TRBD1 as D (5 bases). CDR3 size: 16 residues. Germline V lookup: CDR1 LGHDT, CDR2 YNNKEL (reference sequence). V was shortened by 2 bases and J by 10 bases, with 18 bases between the two germline ends. The CDR3, as DNA: TGTGCCAGCAGCCAATGGGGACTGACAGTGGGATCACCCCTCCACTTT. Its protein is CASSQWGLTVGSPLHF.

The chain employs TRBV3-1 (or the pseudogene TRBV3-2) and TRBJ1-1; possibly TRBD1 for D (6 bases). Trimming removed 5 bases from V and 8 bases from J, with 15 bases in between. The germline CDR1 and CDR2 sequences are LGHDT and YNNKEL (reference sequence). The CDR3 loop spans 13 amino acids. The CDR3 is CASSSYRVREAFF. The CDR3 nucleotides are TGTGCCAGCAGCTCGTACAGGGTTCGGGAAGCTTTCTTT.

The V gene is TRBV7-8, the J gene TRBJ1-5; D is unresolved. CDR1 and CDR2 from the germline V gene are SGHVS and FQNEAQ. Trimming took 5 bases from V and 3 from J, leaving 5 bases between them. This CDR3 region has 12 residues. The CDR3 loop reads CASSPTNQPQHF. As DNA, the CDR3 is TGTGCCAGCAGCCCTACCAATCAGCCCCAGCATTTT. The full variable domain, in which reference TRBV7-8 and TRBJ1-5 provide the parts outside the CDR3, is GAGVSQSPRYKVAKRGQDVALRCDPISGHVSLFWYQQALGQGPEFLTYFQNEAQLDKSGLPSDRFFAERPEGSVSTLKIQRTQQEDSAVYLCASSPTNQPQHFGDGTRLSIL.

V is TRBV5-1 and J is TRBJ1-2; TRBD1 agrees at 9 bases. This CDR3 comprises 15 residues. The germline CDR1 and CDR2 sequences are SGHRS and YFSETQ. With 5 bases clipped from V and 1 base from J, the junction kept 6 bases outside the gene matches. CDR3 sequence: CASRLTGGLNYGYTF. CDR3 DNA sequence: TGCGCCAGCAGATTAACAGGGGGCCTTAACTATGGCTACACCTTC. The full variable domain, with the rest looked up from reference TRBV5-1 and TRBJ1-2, is KAGVTQTPRYLIKTRGQQVTLSCSPISGHRSVSWYQQTPGQGLQFLFEYFSETQRNKGNFPGRFSGRQFSNSRSEMNVSTLELGDSALYLCASRLTGGLNYGYTFGSGTRLTVV.

There are a few counts of this clone. Other nucleotide sequences from this sample produce the same CDR3. The rearrangement links TRBV18 to TRBJ1-4, with 7 positions matching TRBD1. CDR3 size: 15 residues. Germline CDR1 and CDR2: KGHSH and LQKENI. V lost 5 bases to trimming and J lost 0 bases; unmatched junction nucleotides: 3. CDR3 loop: CASSSQGATNEKLFF. The CDR3 coding sequence is TGTGCCAGCTCATCCCAGGGGGCAACTAATGAAAAACTGTTTTTT.

The chain carries TRBV29-1 and TRBJ1-3; no clear D. Germline CDR1 and CDR2: SQVTM and ANQGSEA. Trimming shortened V by 4 bases and J by 0 bases, and 4 bases separated the two germline ends. CDR3 length: 12 amino acids. In DNA, the CDR3 is TGCAGCGTTGTGAGCTCTGGAAACACCATATATTTT. This translates into CSVVSSGNTIYF.